This record concerns one TCR beta chain sequence. V was clipped by 1 base and J by 8 bases, with 11 bases between them. The CDR3 has 14 amino acids. CDR1 is MDHEN and CDR2 is SYDVKM in the germline V gene. The data were taken from a study of blood T cell repertoires in COVID-19. Looking at the study overall: From T cells, B-cell-depleted T cells, or PBMCs came the material, which was cDNA or gDNA.

Under the authors' procedure: The assay estimated nucleated cells by amplifying reference gene primers. Sequenced by immunoSEQ multiplex PCR; TCRdb stores in-frame clones only, minus some. The V and J calls and the clone size are those of that table, but D and trimming were determined from the DNA. The repertoire holds about 300,000 clones, roughly 91% seen once, with less than 3.5% in the top ten. Assignments of participants to cohorts depended upon their own reported clinical history. Those designated as exposed participants met a COVID-19 case within 2 weeks before study entry. The clonotype originates from a woman aged 45 to 65 who had been exposed to COVID-19. Sequencing was performed on PBMCs or T cells enriched from blood (not recorded which). V is TRBV28 and J is TRBJ1-4; tentatively, D is TRBD1 (5 bases). This CDR3 is CASSLYPGREKLFF. The CDR3 DNA reads as TGTGCCAGCAGTTTATATCCAGGGCGGGAAAAACTGTTTTTT. The full variable domain, rest sourced from reference TRBV28 and TRBJ1-4, is DVKVTQSSRYLVKRTGEKVFLECVQDMDHENMFWYRQDPGLGLRLIYFSYDVKMKEKGDIPEGYSVSREKKERFSLILESASTNQTSMYLCASSLYPGREKLFFGSGTQLSVL.